The 10 T cell receptor beta chains presented below share a single source sample, sequenced in a study of CD8 T cells in Susac syndrome. 0.5 to 1 ug RNA was reverse transcribed with random hexamers. TCRdb recomputed calls from the immunoSEQ multiplex PCR reads with MiXCR, one row per CDR3 protein. Among 95,000 to 150,000 distinct CDR3 sequences listed, 85% to 95% were seen once. The sample comprised CD8+ T cells from PBMCs. These receptors all come from a human donor with Susac syndrome.

The chain couples TRBV12-3 or TRBV12-4 to TRBJ1-1, with a tentative D call TRBD1 (6 bases). The CDR3 extends over 11 amino acids. Between the trimmed V and J ends, which lost 5 bases and 9 bases, there was a span of 10 bases. CDR3 nucleotides: TGTGCCAGCAGTATGGACAGTCAAGCTTTCTTT. Protein product: CASSMDSQAFF.

CDR3 bases: TGCAGTGCTACGAGGGGGCGCGGCACAGATACGCAGTATTTT. Protein sequence: CSATRGRGTDTQYF. The chain uses TRBV20-1 and TRBJ2-3, with 7 bases fitting TRBD1. V shed 4 bases and J 1 base; nucleotides not matched to a gene: 5. Looked up from germline, CDR1 is DFQATT and CDR2 is SNEGSKA (reference sequence). The CDR3 loop spans 14 amino acids.

This clonotype was seen once. CDR3: CSVSTGEAFF. The CDR3 nucleotides read TGCAGCGTTTCAACAGGGGAAGCTTTCTTT. The chain employs TRBV29-1 and TRBJ1-1, with a tentative D call TRBD1 (6 bases). V was clipped by 5 bases and J by 8 bases, with 9 bases between them. Germline CDR1 is SQVTM and CDR2 is ANQGSEA. This CDR3 is 10 amino acids long.

V and J are TRBV19 and TRBJ2-5; D may correspond to TRBD1 or TRBD2 (5 bases each). In germline, CDR1 is LNHDA, CDR2 SQIVND (reference sequence). The CDR3 has 15 residues. With 0 bases removed from V and 0 bases from J, the gap between germline ends came to 8 bases. The CDR3 DNA reads TGTGCCAGTAGTATAGAGCCGGGACACCAAGAGACCCAGTACTTC. Amino acid sequence: CASSIEPGHQETQYF.

The rearrangement links TRBV19 to TRBJ2-1; D unclear. The CDR3 covers 13 residues. Germline CDR1 and CDR2: LNHDA and SQIVND (reference sequence). The V end lost 7 bases, the J end lost 0 bases, and 7 bases lay between the germline ends. This CDR3 is CASTWSSYNEQFF. As DNA, the CDR3 is TGTGCCAGTACGTGGAGCTCCTACAATGAGCAGTTCTTC.

V gene TRBV6-2 or TRBV6-3 combines with J gene TRBJ1-2; D remains ambiguous. The CDR3 has 12 amino acids. CDR1 is MNHEY, CDR2 SVGEGT, per germline. Trimming cost V 6 bases and J 0 bases, with 5 bases left between them. In DNA, the CDR3 is TGTGCCAGCAGACAGCCTAACTATGGCTACACCTTC. Residues: CASRQPNYGYTF.

This clonotype was recorded once. The chain couples TRBV7-9 to TRBJ2-1, with TRBD2 matching 7 bases. Unmatched junction bases numbered 2, after V lost 1 base and J lost 2 bases. The CDR3 sequence is 15 residues long. CDR1 is SEHNR, CDR2 FQNEAQ, per germline (reference sequence). CDR3 sequence: CASSLVAGAYNEQFF. In DNA form, the CDR3 reads TGTGCCAGCAGCTTAGTGGCGGGAGCCTACAATGAGCAGTTCTTC. Full variable domain (outside the CDR3, taken from reference TRBV7-9 and TRBJ2-1): DTGVSQNPRHKITKRGQNVTFRCDPISEHNRLYWYRQTLGQGPEFLTYFQNEAQLEKSRLLSDRFSAERPKGSFSTLEIQRTEQGDSAMYLCASSLVAGAYNEQFFGPGTRLTVL.

The count of this clonotype is one. J is TRBJ1-2 and V is TRBV11-2; D unclear. Between the trimmed V and J ends, which lost 6 bases and 5 bases, there was a span of 13 bases. The length of the CDR3 is 13 residues. Per germline, CDR1 SGHAT and CDR2 FQNNGV. The CDR3 DNA follows: TGTGCCAGCAGTTCCCCATCCGGGTATGGCTACACCTTC. This gives the protein CASSSPSGYGYTF.

The chain recombines TRBV12-3 or TRBV12-4 with TRBJ2-5, with 11 positions matching TRBD2. This CDR3 spans 16 amino acids. V lost 4 bases to trimming and J lost 7 bases; unmatched junction nucleotides: 11. Here the CDR3 reads CASSSRLAGFQSTQYF. Written as DNA, the CDR3 is TGTGCCAGCAGTTCCCGACTAGCGGGGTTCCAATCGACCCAGTACTTC.

This chain uses TRBV12-3 or TRBV12-4 with TRBJ1-3; tentatively, D is TRBD1 (6 bases). V lost 7 bases and J lost 7, with 8 bases in between. The length of the CDR3 is 11 residues. CDR3 loop: CASTTGNTIYF. The CDR3, as DNA: TGTGCCAGCACCACAGGGAACACCATATATTTT.